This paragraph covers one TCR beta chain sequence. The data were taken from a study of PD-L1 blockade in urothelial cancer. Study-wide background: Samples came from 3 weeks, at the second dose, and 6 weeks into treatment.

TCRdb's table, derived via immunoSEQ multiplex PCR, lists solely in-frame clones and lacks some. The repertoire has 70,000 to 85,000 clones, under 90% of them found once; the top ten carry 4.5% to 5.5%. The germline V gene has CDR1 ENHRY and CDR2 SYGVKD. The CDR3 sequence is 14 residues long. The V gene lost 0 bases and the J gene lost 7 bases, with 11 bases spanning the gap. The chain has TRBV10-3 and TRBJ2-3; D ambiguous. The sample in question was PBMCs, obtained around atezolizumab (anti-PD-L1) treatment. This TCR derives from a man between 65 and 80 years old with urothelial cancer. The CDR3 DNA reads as TGTGCCATCAGTGAGTCAGAACTGCCCTATACGCAGTATTTT. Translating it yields CAISESELPYTQYF.